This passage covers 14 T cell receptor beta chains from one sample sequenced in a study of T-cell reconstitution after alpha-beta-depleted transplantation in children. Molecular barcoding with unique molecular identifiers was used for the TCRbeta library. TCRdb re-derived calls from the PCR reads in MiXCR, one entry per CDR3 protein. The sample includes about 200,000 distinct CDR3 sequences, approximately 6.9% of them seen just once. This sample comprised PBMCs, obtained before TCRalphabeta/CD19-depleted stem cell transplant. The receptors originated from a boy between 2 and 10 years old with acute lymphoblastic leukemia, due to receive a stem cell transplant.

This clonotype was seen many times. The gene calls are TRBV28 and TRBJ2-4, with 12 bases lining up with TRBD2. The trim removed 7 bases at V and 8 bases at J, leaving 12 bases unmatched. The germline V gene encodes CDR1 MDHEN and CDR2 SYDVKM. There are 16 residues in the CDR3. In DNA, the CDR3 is TGTGCCAGCACTTCCCCGGGACTAGCGGGTGCGGACATTCAGTACTTC. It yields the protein CASTSPGLAGADIQYF.

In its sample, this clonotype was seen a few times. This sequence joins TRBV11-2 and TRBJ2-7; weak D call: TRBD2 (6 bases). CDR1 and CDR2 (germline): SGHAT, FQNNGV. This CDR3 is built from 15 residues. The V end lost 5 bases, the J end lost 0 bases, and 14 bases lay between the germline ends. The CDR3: CASSEAGVGSYEQYF. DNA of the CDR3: TGTGCCAGCAGCGAAGCGGGCGTCGGCTCCTACGAGCAGTACTTC.

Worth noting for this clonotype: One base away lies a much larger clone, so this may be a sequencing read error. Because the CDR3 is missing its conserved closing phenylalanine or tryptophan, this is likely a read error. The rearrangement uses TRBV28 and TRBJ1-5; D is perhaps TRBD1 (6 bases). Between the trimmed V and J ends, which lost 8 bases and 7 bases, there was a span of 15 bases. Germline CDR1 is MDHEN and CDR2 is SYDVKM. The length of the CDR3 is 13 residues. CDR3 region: CASFLEGGQPQHY. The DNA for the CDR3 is TGTGCCAGCTTCCTAGAGGGGGGACAGCCCCAGCATTAT.

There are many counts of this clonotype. CDR3 sequence reads: CASGLNTEAFF. CDR3 nucleotides: TGTGCTAGTGGTTTGAACACTGAAGCTTTCTTT. The chain employs TRBV12-5 and TRBJ1-1; D not resolved. CDR1 is LGHNT and CDR2 is FRNRAP in the germline V gene. V was trimmed by 2 bases and J by 2 bases, leaving 0 bases between them. This CDR3 is built from 11 residues.

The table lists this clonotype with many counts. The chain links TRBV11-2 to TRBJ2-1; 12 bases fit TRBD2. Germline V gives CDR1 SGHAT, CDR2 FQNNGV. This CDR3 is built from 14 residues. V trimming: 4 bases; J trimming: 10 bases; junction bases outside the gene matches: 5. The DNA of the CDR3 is TGTGCCAGCAGCTCTAGCGGGAGGGCTCGGGAGCAGTTCTTC. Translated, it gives CASSSSGRAREQFF.

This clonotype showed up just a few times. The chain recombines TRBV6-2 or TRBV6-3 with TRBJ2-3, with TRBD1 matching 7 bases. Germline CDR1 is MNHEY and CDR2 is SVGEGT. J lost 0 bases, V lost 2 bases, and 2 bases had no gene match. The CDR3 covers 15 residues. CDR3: CASSYRGLSTDTQYF. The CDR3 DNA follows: TGTGCCAGCAGTTACAGGGGGCTGAGCACAGATACGCAGTATTTT.

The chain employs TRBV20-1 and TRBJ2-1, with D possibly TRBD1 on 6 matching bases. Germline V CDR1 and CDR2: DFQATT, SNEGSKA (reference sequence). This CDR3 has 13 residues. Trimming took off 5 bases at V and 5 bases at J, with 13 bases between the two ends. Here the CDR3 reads CSAGAGAHNEQFF. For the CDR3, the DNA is TGCAGTGCTGGGGCAGGGGCTCACAATGAGCAGTTCTTC.

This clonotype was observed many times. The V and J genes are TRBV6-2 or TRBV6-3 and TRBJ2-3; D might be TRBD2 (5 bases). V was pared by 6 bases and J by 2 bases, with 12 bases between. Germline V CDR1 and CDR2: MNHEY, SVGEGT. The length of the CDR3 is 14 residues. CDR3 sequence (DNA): TGTGCCAGCAGGGTCGGCGGGCCCACAGATACGCAGTATTTT. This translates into CASRVGGPTDTQYF.

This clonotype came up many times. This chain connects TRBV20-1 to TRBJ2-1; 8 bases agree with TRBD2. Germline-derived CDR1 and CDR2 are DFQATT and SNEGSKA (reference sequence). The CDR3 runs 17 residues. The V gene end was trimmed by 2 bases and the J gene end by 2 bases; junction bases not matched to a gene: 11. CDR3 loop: CSARLAGFHLTYNEQFF. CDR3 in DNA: TGCAGTGCTAGACTAGCGGGTTTCCATTTGACCTACAATGAGCAGTTCTTC.

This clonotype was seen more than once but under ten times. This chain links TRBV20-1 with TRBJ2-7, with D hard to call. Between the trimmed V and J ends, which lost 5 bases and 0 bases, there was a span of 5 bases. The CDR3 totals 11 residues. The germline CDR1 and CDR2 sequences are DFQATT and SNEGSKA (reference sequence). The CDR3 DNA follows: TGCAGTGCTTTCGGCTCCTACGAGCAGTACTTC. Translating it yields CSAFGSYEQYF.

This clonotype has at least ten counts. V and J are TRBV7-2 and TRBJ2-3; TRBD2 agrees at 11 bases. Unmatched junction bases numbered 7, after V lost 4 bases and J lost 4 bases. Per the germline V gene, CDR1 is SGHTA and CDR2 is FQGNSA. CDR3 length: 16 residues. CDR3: CASSSQALAGADTQYF. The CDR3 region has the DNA TGTGCCAGCAGCTCCCAGGCACTAGCGGGAGCAGATACGCAGTATTTT.

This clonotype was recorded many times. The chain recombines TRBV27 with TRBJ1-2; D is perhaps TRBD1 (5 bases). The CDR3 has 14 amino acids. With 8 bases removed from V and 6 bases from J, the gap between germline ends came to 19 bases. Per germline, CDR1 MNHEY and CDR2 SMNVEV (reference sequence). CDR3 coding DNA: TGTGCCAGCTCGACCGGCAGGGTCGGTGATGGCTACACCTTC. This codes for CASSTGRVGDGYTF.

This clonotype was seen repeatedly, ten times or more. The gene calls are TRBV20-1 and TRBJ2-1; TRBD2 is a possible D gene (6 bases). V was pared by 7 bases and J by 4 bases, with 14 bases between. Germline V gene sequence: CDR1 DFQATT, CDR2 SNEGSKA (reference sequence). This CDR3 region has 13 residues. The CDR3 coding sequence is TGCAGTGTGACCCGTGGGGGGTACAATGAGCAGTTCTTC. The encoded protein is CSVTRGGYNEQFF.

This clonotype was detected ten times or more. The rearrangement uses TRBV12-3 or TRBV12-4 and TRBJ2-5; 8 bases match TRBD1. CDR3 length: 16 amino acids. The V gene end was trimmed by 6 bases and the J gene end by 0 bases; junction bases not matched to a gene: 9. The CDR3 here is CASSLGQAKYQETQYF. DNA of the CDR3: TGTGCCAGCAGCCTGGGACAGGCTAAGTACCAAGAGACCCAGTACTTC.